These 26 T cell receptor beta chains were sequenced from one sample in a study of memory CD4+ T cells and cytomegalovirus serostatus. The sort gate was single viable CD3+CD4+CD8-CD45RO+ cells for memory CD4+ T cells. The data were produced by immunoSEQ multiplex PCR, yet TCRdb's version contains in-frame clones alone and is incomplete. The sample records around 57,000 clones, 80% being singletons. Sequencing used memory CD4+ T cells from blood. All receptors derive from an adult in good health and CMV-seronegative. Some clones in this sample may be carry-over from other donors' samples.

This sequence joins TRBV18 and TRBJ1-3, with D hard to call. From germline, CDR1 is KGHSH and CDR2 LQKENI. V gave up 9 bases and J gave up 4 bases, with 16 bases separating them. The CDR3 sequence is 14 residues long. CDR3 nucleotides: TGTGCCAGTGCGGCTATGGAATCAGGAAACACCATATATTTT. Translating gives CASAAMESGNTIYF. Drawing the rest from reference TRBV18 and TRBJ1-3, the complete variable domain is NAGVMQNPRHLVRRRGQEARLRCSPMKGHSHVYWYRQLPEEGLKFMVYLQKENIIDESGMPKERFSAEFPKEGPSILRIQQVVRGDSAAYFCASAAMESGNTIYFGEGSWLTVV.

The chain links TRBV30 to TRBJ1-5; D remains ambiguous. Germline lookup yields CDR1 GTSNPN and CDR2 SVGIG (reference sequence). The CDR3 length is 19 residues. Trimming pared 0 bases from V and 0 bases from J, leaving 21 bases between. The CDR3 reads CAWSVSGPKNRYSNQPQHF. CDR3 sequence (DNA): TGTGCCTGGAGTGTAAGTGGACCGAAAAACCGTTATAGCAATCAGCCCCAGCATTTT.

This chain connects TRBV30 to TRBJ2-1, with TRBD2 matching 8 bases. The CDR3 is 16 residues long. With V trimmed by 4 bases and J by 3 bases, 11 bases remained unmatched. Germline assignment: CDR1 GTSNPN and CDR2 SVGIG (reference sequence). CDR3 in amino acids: CAWNAPTSGRYNEQFF. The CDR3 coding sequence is TGTGCCTGGAACGCCCCAACTAGCGGACGCTACAATGAGCAGTTCTTC.

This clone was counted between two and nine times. In DNA, the CDR3 is TGTGCCAGCAGCTTAAGGAGACCGGTTGAAGGCGGCTATGGCTACACCTTC. It codes for CASSLRRPVEGGYGYTF. The genes are TRBV7-2 and TRBJ1-2; D is uncertain. V shed 2 bases and J shed 4 bases, with 20 bases lying between them. CDR3 size: 17 residues. Germline CDR1 SGHTA, CDR2 FQGNSA. Variable domain in full (rest from reference TRBV7-2 and TRBJ1-2): GAGVSQSPSNKVTEKGKDVELRCDPISGHTALYWYRQSLGQGLEFLIYFQGNSAPDKSGLPSDRFSAERTGGSVSTLTIQRTQQEDSAVYLCASSLRRPVEGGYGYTFGSGTRLTVV.

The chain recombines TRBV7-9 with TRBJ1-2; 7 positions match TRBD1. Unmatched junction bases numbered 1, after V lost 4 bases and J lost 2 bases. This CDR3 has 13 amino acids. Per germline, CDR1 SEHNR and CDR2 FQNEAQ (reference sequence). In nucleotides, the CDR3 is TGTGCCAGCAGCTCACAGGGGAACTATGGCTACACCTTC. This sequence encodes CASSSQGNYGYTF.

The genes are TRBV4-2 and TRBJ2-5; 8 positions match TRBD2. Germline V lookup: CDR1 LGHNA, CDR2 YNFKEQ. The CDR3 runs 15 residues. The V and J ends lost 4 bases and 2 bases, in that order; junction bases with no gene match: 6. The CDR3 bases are TGTGCCAGCAGCCCCCGGGGGGGCAATCAAGAGACCCAGTACTTC. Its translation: CASSPRGGNQETQYF.

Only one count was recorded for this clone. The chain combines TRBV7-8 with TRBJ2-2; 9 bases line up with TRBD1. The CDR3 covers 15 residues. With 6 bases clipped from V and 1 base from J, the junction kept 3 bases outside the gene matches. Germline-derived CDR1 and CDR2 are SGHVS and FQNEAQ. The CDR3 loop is CASRPTGGNTGELFF. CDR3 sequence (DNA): TGTGCCAGCAGGCCGACAGGGGGGAACACCGGGGAGCTGTTTTTT.

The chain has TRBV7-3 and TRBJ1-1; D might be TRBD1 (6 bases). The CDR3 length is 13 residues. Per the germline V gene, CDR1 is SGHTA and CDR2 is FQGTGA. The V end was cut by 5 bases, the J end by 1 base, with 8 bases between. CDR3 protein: CASSLDRNTEAFF. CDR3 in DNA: TGTGCCAGCAGCCTGGACAGGAACACTGAAGCTTTCTTT.

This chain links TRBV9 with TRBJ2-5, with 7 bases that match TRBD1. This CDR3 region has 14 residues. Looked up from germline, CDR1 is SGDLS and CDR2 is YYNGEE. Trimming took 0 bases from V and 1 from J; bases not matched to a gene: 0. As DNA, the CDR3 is TGTGCCAGCAGCGTAGGACAGGGCCAAGAGACCCAGTACTTC. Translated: CASSVGQGQETQYF. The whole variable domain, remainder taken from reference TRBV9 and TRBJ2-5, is DSGVTQTPKHLITATGQRVTLRCSPRSGDLSVYWYQQSLDQGLQFLIQYYNGEERAKGNILERFSAQQFPDLHSELNLSSLELGDSALYFCASSVGQGQETQYFGPGTRLLVL.

The CDR3 bases are TGTGCCAGCAGTACCCTAAACTACGAGCAGTACTTC. Protein sequence: CASSTLNYEQYF. The chain couples TRBV6-1 to TRBJ2-7; D gene uncertain. V lost 5 bases and J lost 3, with 8 bases in between. The CDR3 runs to 12 residues. The germline gives CDR1 MNHNS, CDR2 SASEGT.

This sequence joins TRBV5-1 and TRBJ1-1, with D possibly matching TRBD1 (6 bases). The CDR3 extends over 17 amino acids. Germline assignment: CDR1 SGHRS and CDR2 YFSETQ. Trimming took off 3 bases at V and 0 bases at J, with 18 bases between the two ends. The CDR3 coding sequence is TGCGCCAGCAGCTACGGGACACCTTTCTCAGTGAACACTGAAGCTTTCTTT. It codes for CASSYGTPFSVNTEAFF.

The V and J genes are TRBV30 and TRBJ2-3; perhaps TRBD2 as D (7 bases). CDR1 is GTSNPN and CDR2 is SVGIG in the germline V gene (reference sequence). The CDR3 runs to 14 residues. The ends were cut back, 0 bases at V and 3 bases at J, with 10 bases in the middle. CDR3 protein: CAWSVGGATDTQYF. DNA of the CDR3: TGTGCCTGGAGTGTTGGGGGGGCTACAGATACGCAGTATTTT.

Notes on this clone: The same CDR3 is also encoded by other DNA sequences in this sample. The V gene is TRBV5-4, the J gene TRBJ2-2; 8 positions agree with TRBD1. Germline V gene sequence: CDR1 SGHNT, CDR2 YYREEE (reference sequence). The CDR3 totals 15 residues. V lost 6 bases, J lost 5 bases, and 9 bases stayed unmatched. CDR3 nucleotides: TGTGCCAGCACCACCGACAGGGGACGGACCGGGGAGCTGTTTTTT. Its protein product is CASTTDRGRTGELFF.

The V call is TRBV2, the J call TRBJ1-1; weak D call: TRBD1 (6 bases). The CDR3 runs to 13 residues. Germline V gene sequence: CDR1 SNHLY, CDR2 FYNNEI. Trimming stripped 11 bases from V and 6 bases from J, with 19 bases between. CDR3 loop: CALLGQPGAEAFF. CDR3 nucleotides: TGTGCCCTACTCGGACAGCCTGGAGCTGAAGCTTTCTTT.

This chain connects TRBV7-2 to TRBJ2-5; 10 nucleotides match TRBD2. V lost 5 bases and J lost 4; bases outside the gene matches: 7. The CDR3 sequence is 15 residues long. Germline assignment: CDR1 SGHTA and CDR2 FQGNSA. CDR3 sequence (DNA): TGTGCCAGCAGCCCTAGCGGGGGACCCACAGAGACCCAGTACTTC. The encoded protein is CASSPSGGPTETQYF.

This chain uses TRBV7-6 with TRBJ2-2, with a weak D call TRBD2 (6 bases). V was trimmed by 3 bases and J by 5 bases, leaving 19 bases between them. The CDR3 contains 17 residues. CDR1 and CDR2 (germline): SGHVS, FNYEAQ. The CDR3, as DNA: TGTGCCAGCAGCTTGGGGCGGAGGGGCTTAAAGACCGGGGAGCTGTTTTTT. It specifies CASSLGRRGLKTGELFF.

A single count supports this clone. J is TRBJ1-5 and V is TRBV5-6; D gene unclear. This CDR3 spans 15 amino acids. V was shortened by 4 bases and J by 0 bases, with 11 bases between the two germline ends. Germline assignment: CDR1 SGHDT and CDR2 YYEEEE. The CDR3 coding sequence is TGTGCCAGCAGCGTGGGATCCCTTAGCAATCAGCCCCAGCATTTT. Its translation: CASSVGSLSNQPQHF.

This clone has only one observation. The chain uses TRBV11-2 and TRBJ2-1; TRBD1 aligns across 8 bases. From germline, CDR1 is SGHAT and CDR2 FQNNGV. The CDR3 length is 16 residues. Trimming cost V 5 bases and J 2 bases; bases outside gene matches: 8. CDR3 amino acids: CASSTRTGSTYNEQFF. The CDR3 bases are TGTGCCAGCAGCACCCGGACAGGGAGCACCTACAATGAGCAGTTCTTC.

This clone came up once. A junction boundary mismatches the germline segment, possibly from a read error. CDR3 coding DNA: TGCAGCGCCCTGCTAGCGGGGGCCGAGCCGTTCTTC. Its protein is CSALLAGAEPFF. The chain uses TRBV29-1 and TRBJ2-1, with 10 bases matching TRBD2. Germline CDR1 SQVTM, CDR2 ANQGSEA. The CDR3 runs to 12 residues.

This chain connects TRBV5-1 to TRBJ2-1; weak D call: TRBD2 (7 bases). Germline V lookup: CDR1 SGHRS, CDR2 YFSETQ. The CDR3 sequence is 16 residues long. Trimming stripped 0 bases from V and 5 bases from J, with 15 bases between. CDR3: CASSLEGGGRNNEQFF. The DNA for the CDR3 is TGCGCCAGCAGCTTGGAAGGCGGGGGCCGGAACAATGAGCAGTTCTTC.

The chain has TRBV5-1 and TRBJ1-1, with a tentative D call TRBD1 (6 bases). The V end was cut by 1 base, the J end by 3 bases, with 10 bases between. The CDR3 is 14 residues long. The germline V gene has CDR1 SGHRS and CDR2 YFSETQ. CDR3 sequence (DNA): TGCGCCAGCAGCTTGACGGGGGCAGACACTGAAGCTTTCTTT. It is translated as CASSLTGADTEAFF.

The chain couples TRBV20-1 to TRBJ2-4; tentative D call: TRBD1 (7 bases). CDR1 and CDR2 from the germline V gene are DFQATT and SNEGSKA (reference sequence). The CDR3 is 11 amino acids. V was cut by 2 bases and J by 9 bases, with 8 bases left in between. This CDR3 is CSARQGGIQYF. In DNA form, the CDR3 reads TGCAGTGCTAGACAGGGGGGCATTCAGTACTTC.

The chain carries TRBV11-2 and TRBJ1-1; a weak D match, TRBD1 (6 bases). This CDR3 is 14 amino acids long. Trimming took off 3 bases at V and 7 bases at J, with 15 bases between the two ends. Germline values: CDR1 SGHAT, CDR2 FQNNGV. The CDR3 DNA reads TGTGCCAGCAGCTTCAGGGGACGGGAGGGTGAAGCTTTCTTT. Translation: CASSFRGREGEAFF. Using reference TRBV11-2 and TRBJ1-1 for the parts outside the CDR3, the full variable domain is EAGVAQSPRYKIIEKRQSVAFWCNPISGHATLYWYQQILGQGPKLLIQFQNNGVVDDSQLPKDRFSAERLKGVDSTLKIQPAKLEDSAVYLCASSFRGREGEAFFGQGTRLTVV.

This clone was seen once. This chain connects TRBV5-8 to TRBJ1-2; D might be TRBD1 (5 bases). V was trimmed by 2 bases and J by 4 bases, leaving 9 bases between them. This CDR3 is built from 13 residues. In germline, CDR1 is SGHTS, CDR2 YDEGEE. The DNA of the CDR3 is TGTGCCAGCAGCTTACGACAGACCTATGGCTACACCTTC. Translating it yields CASSLRQTYGYTF.

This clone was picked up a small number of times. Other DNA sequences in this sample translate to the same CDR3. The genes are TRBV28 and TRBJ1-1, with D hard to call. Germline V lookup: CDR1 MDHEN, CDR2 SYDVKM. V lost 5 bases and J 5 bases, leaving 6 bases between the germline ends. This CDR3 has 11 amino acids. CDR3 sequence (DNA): TGTGCCAGCAGTCGGGGAACTGAAGCTTTCTTT. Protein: CASSRGTEAFF.

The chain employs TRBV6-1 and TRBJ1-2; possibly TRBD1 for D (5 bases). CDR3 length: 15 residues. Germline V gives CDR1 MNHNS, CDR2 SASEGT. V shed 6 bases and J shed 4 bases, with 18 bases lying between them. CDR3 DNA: TGTGCCAGCAGCGAACAGGACGAGGGGAGCTATGGCTACACCTTC. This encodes CASSEQDEGSYGYTF.